This T cell receptor (beta chain) is drawn from a study of patients and donors after allogeneic stem cell transplantation (dated by TCRdb to the early 2020s). The receptor library was made with RT-PCR. TCRdb records NextSeq 550 as the sequencer. TCRdb cleaned the public reads at Q25 with fastp, built clones with MiXCR and kept in-frame beta chains. Under each unique CDR3 protein, matching rows form one entry showing the most common genes and DNA. The sample records around 240,000 distinct CDR3 sequences, roughly 14% of which are singletons. 11% of the sample comes from the top ten. This clonotype was observed many times. The antigen it recognizes is unknown. Base qualities are missing; no much larger clone stands one base away. The source material was blood, either unsorted or a sorted T cell fraction (not recorded which). The source is a human donor who was either an allogeneic HSCT recipient or a stem cell or donor lymphocyte infusion donor (not recorded which). It is not recorded whose cells these are; they may come from a transplant donor.

DNA sequence: TGTGCCTGGATTCCCCTAGGCAGCCGATCCTACGAGCAGTACTTC. Its translation reads: CAWIPLGSRSYEQYF. The rearrangement joined TRBV30 to TRBJ2-7, with the identity of the D gene unclear. V is pared back by 4 bases and J by 1 base, with 17 bases lying between the germline termini. CDR1 and CDR2 are read off the germline V gene (reference sequence) as GTSNPN and SVGIG. Reading from cysteine to phenylalanine, the CDR3 counts 15 amino acids. This entry keeps only the CDR3 DNA: 45 bases, framed from base 1.